These 23 T cell receptor beta chains were all obtained from the same sample, sequenced in a study of T cell responses to AZD1222 COVID-19 vaccine. TCRdb's copy holds only in-frame clones and misses some; the assay was immunoSEQ multiplex PCR. The sample carries some 98,000 clones, roughly 90% recorded once. The specimen was peripheral blood, collected 28 days after the second AZD1222 dose. These receptors were obtained from an adult who received the AZD1222 COVID-19 vaccine.

This rearrangement joins TRBV27 to TRBJ2-3, with D possibly matching TRBD1 (6 bases). The CDR3 is made up of 13 amino acids. V was clipped by 4 bases and J by 2 bases, with 7 bases between them. Germline CDR1 reads MNHEY; CDR2 reads SMNVEV (reference sequence). The CDR3 DNA follows: TGTGCCAGCAGTTACAGGGACACAGATACGCAGTATTTT. Translated, it gives CASSYRDTDTQYF.

The chain recombines TRBV18 with TRBJ2-7, with 7 nucleotides matching TRBD1. Germline V gene data show CDR1 as KGHSH and CDR2 as LQKENI. V trimming: 3 bases; J trimming: 7 bases; junction bases outside the gene matches: 6. CDR3 length: 13 amino acids. As DNA, the CDR3 is TGTGCCAGCTCACCCCAGACAGGGCAGGAGCAGTACTTC. Amino acid sequence: CASSPQTGQEQYF.

This clone was counted only a few times. The chain links TRBV11-3 to TRBJ2-1; D gene unclear. Trimming removed 5 bases at V and 6 bases at J, with 17 bases between. The CDR3 sequence is 15 residues long. From germline, CDR1 is SGHNT and CDR2 YENEEA. As DNA, the CDR3 is TGTGCCAGCAGCCCTCGGGCCACCACCCGCAATGAGCAGTTCTTC. Translated: CASSPRATTRNEQFF.

This sequence joins TRBV5-6 and TRBJ1-2; D possibly corresponds to TRBD1 (5 bases). Germline V CDR1 and CDR2: SGHDT, YYEEEE. The CDR3 has 15 residues. With 0 bases removed from V and 5 bases from J, the gap between germline ends came to 14 bases. The CDR3 loop reads CASSLAWGDAYGYTF. CDR3 sequence (DNA): TGTGCCAGCAGCTTGGCCTGGGGGGACGCATATGGCTACACCTTC.

V gene TRBV7-9 combines with J gene TRBJ1-1, with 9 nucleotides matching TRBD1. J lost 1 base, V lost 1 base, and 4 bases had no gene match. CDR1 SEHNR and CDR2 FQNEAQ come from the germline V gene (reference sequence). The CDR3 consists of 16 residues. The CDR3 sequence: CASSLGGTGTNTEAFF. In DNA, the CDR3 is TGTGCCAGCAGCTTAGGTGGGACAGGGACGAACACTGAAGCTTTCTTT.

The rearrangement joins TRBV10-3 to TRBJ1-1, with TRBD1 identical over 7 bases. V lost 5 bases to trimming and J lost 4 bases; unmatched junction nucleotides: 1. This CDR3 comprises 12 residues. Germline V gene sequence: CDR1 ENHRY, CDR2 SYGVKD. CDR3 loop: CAISYRGTEAFF. The CDR3 DNA sequence: TGTGCCATCAGTTACAGGGGCACTGAAGCTTTCTTT.

The V gene is TRBV28, the J gene TRBJ1-5; a weak D match, TRBD1 (6 bases). The V gene lost 5 bases and the J gene lost 6 bases, with 17 bases spanning the gap. The CDR3 totals 15 residues. Germline V CDR1 and CDR2: MDHEN, SYDVKM. CDR3: CASSTPRGGSQPQHF. CDR3 DNA: TGTGCCAGCAGTACCCCACGCGGGGGCAGTCAGCCCCAGCATTTT.

V gene TRBV18 combines with J gene TRBJ1-3, with unresolved D. Trimming removed 2 bases at V and 2 bases at J, with 4 bases between. Germline V gene sequence: CDR1 KGHSH, CDR2 LQKENI. The CDR3 consists of 13 residues. In DNA, the CDR3 is TGTGCCAGCTCACCATCCACTGGAAACACCATATATTTT. Translating gives CASSPSTGNTIYF. The full variable domain, with the rest looked up from reference TRBV18 and TRBJ1-3, is NAGVMQNPRHLVRRRGQEARLRCSPMKGHSHVYWYRQLPEEGLKFMVYLQKENIIDESGMPKERFSAEFPKEGPSILRIQQVVRGDSAAYFCASSPSTGNTIYFGEGSWLTVV.

The chain carries TRBV28 and TRBJ1-5, with 10 bases that match TRBD1. Germline V lookup: CDR1 MDHEN, CDR2 SYDVKM. J was trimmed by 1 base and V by 8 bases; bases with no gene match: 2. The CDR3 is 14 residues long. In nucleotides, the CDR3 is TGTGCCAGCTCGGACAGGGGGAGCAATCAGCCCCAGCATTTT. Translated, it gives CASSDRGSNQPQHF.

This chain joins TRBV6-2 or TRBV6-3 and TRBJ2-2, with D unclear. The V end was cut by 0 bases, the J end by 8 bases, with 4 bases between. This CDR3 has 12 amino acids. Germline V lookup: CDR1 MNHEY, CDR2 SVGEGT. DNA of the CDR3: TGTGCCAGCAGTTACTCGGAAGGGGAGCTGTTTTTT. Translating gives CASSYSEGELFF.

This rearrangement joins TRBV18 to TRBJ1-1; D is ambiguous. Germline values: CDR1 KGHSH, CDR2 LQKENI. The CDR3 is 13 residues long. V gave up 2 bases and J gave up 4 bases, with 8 bases separating them. The DNA of the CDR3 is TGTGCCAGCTCACCAGGGTCGGGCACTGAAGCTTTCTTT. Its protein product is CASSPGSGTEAFF.

The chain is built from TRBV5-1 and TRBJ2-7, with TRBD1 matching over 8 bases. This CDR3 is 16 amino acids long. The V gene end was trimmed by 6 bases and the J gene end by 5 bases; junction bases not matched to a gene: 16. The germline V gene has CDR1 SGHRS and CDR2 YFSETQ. CDR3 region: CASTSRATDRDNEQYF. The CDR3 nucleotides read TGCGCCAGCACCTCTAGGGCGACGGACAGGGATAACGAGCAGTACTTC.

The chain carries TRBV5-1 and TRBJ1-3; D gene ambiguous. The V and J ends lost 2 bases and 0 bases respectively, with 6 bases between them. The V gene's germline CDR1 is SGHRS and CDR2 YFSETQ. This CDR3 contains 14 residues. In DNA, the CDR3 is TGCGCCAGCAGCTTAGGGTCCTCTGGAAACACCATATATTTT. This encodes CASSLGSSGNTIYF.

V is TRBV5-1 and J is TRBJ2-7; the match to TRBD2 covers 8 bases. Germline-derived CDR1 and CDR2 are SGHRS and YFSETQ. The CDR3 is made up of 17 amino acids. Trimming cost V 0 bases and J 1 base; bases outside gene matches: 9. The CDR3 coding sequence is TGCGCCAGCAGCTTGGCTCCAGCGGGAGACTCTTCCTACGAGCAGTACTTC. This translates into CASSLAPAGDSSYEQYF.

The V gene is TRBV30, the J gene TRBJ1-2; 8 bases match TRBD1. This CDR3 has 13 amino acids. Germline V gene lookup returns CDR1 GTSNPN and CDR2 SVGIG (reference sequence). V lost 4 bases to trimming and J lost 3 bases; unmatched junction nucleotides: 4. The CDR3 here is CAWNTGGDYGYTF. In nucleotides, the CDR3 is TGTGCCTGGAATACAGGGGGAGACTATGGCTACACCTTC.

This clone has more than one count but fewer than ten. The J gene is TRBJ2-2, the V gene TRBV6-5; 10 positions match TRBD2. V trimming: 6 bases; J trimming: 1 base; junction bases outside the gene matches: 2. Germline values: CDR1 MNHEY, CDR2 SVGAGI. The CDR3 sequence is 15 residues long. Here the CDR3 DNA reads TGTGCCAGCAGATGGACTAGCGGGAACACCGGGGAGCTGTTTTTT. Protein: CASRWTSGNTGELFF.

CDR3 coding DNA: TGTGCCAGCAGCCCAACCGGGACAGGACTCTACGAGCAGTACTTC. Protein: CASSPTGTGLYEQYF. J is TRBJ2-7 and V is TRBV5-4, with 8 bases fitting TRBD1. J gave up 3 bases and V 4 bases, and 9 bases lay outside the gene matches. In germline, CDR1 is SGHNT, CDR2 YYREEE (reference sequence). The CDR3 is made up of 15 amino acids.

This chain uses TRBV5-1 with TRBJ1-5; 7 bases agree with TRBD1. Germline CDR1 is SGHRS and CDR2 is YFSETQ. The CDR3 extends over 15 amino acids. V dropped 4 bases and J dropped 5; count of bases not matched to a gene: 9. CDR3 loop: CASSQSGQWDQPQHF. CDR3 sequence (DNA): TGCGCCAGCAGCCAGTCGGGACAGTGGGATCAGCCCCAGCATTTT.

CDR3 sequence: CASSQLRGSYEQYF. DNA for the CDR3: TGTGCCAGCAGTCAACTACGGGGCTCCTACGAGCAGTACTTC. This rearrangement joins TRBV13 to TRBJ2-7; TRBD2 might be the D (5 bases). This CDR3 has 14 residues. V dropped 6 bases and J dropped 0 bases, with 12 bases sitting between them. Germline CDR1 is PRHDT and CDR2 is FYEKMQ (reference sequence).

V is TRBV2 and J is TRBJ1-5; the match to TRBD1 covers 10 bases. The germline gives CDR1 SNHLY, CDR2 FYNNEI. J lost 7 bases, V lost 6 bases, and 6 bases had no gene match. CDR3 length equals 14 residues. The DNA for the CDR3 is TGTGCCAGCAGGCGGTGGGACAGGGGCCAGCCCCAGCATTTT. Its protein product is CASRRWDRGQPQHF.

This clone was observed a single time. The chain carries TRBV28 and TRBJ2-3; TRBD2 might be the D (6 bases). CDR1 MDHEN and CDR2 SYDVKM come from the germline V gene. This CDR3 has 14 amino acids. V was trimmed by 7 bases and J by 2 bases, leaving 13 bases between them. The CDR3 sequence is CASIESGFTDTQYF. CDR3 in DNA: TGTGCCAGCATAGAGAGCGGGTTCACAGATACGCAGTATTTT.

This rearrangement joins TRBV7-9 to TRBJ2-7, with D unclear. V dropped 1 base and J dropped 0 bases, with 7 bases sitting between them. The CDR3 has 14 amino acids. CDR1 is SEHNR and CDR2 is FQNEAQ in the germline V gene (reference sequence). The CDR3 bases are TGTGCCAGCAGCTTAGAGGTCCACTCCTACGAGCAGTACTTC. The encoded protein is CASSLEVHSYEQYF.

The V and J genes are TRBV7-8 and TRBJ1-5; 8 nucleotides align to TRBD1. This CDR3 is 15 amino acids long. The V segment lost 2 bases and the J segment 5 bases; nucleotides outside the gene matches: 5. Germline CDR1 reads SGHVS; CDR2 reads FQNEAQ. The chain's CDR3 is CASSLRQGAYQPQHF. The CDR3 DNA sequence: TGTGCCAGCAGCTTAAGGCAGGGGGCCTATCAGCCCCAGCATTTT.